This T cell receptor beta chain derives from a study of blood T cell repertoires in COVID-19. Study-level information: Samples representing acute and convalescent COVID-19 were sourced from the United States, Italy and Spain. The analysed material was cDNA or gDNA that came from T cells, B-cell-depleted T cells, or PBMCs.

Some clones are missing from TCRdb's copy, which holds only in-frame ones; the method was immunoSEQ multiplex PCR. The sample carries over 250,000 clones, around 89% recorded once. The V end was cut by 4 bases, the J end by 0 bases, with 8 bases between. The germline gives CDR1 ENHRY, CDR2 SYGVKD. The CDR3 spans 14 residues. The receptor's source is a woman in her forties or fifties with COVID-19, enrolled during active disease. Sequenced material: peripheral blood. This chain joins TRBV10-3 and TRBJ2-3; D is perhaps TRBD2 (5 bases). CDR3 sequence (DNA): TGTGCCATCAGTGTGACGGGAAGCACAGATACGCAGTATTTT. This encodes CAISVTGSTDTQYF.